The clone carrying this TCR beta chain has a single count. The data stem from a study of blood T cell repertoires in COVID-19. About the study: Spain, Italy and the United States supplied samples that represented acute and convalescent COVID-19.

The V gene's germline CDR1 is MDHEN and CDR2 SYDVKM. The J segment lost 9 bases and the V segment lost 3 bases, leaving 5 bases of the junction unmatched. The CDR3 has 14 residues. The data were produced by immunoSEQ multiplex PCR, yet TCRdb's version contains in-frame clones alone and is incomplete. The top ten clones hold roughly 1% of a sample with 320,000 or so clones, roughly 90% of them seen once. This receptor was obtained from a woman in her thirties who had recovered from COVID-19. The specimen was PBMCs or T cells enriched from blood (not recorded which). The chain carries TRBV28 and TRBJ1-1, with 12 bases identical to TRBD1. The DNA of the CDR3 is TGTGCCAGCAGTTTGGGACAGGGGGCAAGAAAAGCTTTCTTT. It codes for CASSLGQGARKAFF.